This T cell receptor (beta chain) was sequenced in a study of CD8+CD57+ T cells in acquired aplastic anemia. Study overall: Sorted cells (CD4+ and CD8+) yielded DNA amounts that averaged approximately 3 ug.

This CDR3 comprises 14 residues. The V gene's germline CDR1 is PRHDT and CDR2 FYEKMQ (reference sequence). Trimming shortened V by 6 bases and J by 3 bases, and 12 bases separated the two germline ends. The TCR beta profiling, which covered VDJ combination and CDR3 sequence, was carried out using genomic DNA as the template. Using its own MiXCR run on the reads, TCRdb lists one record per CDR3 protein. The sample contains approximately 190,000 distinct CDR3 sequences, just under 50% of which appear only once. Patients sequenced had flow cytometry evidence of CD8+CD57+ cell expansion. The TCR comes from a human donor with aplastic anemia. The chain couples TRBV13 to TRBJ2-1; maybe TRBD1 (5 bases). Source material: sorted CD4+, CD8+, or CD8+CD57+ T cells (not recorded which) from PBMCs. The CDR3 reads CASSSGRVYNEQFF. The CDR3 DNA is TGTGCCAGCAGTTCGGGCAGGGTCTACAATGAGCAGTTCTTC. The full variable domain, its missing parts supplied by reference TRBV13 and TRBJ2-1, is AAGVIQSPRHLIKEKRETATLKCYPIPRHDTVYWYQQGPGQDPQFLISFYEKMQSDKGSIPDRFSAQQFSDYHSELNMSSLELGDSALYFCASSSGRVYNEQFFGPGTRLTVL.